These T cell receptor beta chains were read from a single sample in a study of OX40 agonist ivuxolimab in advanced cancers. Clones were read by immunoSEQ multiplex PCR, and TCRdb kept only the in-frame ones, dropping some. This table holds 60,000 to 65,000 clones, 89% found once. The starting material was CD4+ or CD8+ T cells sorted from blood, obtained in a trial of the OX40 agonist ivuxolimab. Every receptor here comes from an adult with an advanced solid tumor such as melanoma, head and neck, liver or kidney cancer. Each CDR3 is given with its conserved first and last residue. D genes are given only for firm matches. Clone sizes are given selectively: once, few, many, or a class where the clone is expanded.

CDR3 protein: CASSSGSGSYEQYF
CDR3 DNA: TGTGCCAGCAGCTCCGGTAGCGGGAGTTACGAGCAGTACTTC
clone size: NA
D gene: TRBD2
CDR3 length: 14
J gene: TRBJ2-7
V gene: TRBV7-9

CDR3 protein: CASSESGTVLFF
CDR3 DNA: TGTGCCAGCAGTGAATCGGGGACAGTTCTGTTCTTC
clone size: NA
D gene: TRBD1
CDR3 length: 12
J gene: TRBJ2-1
V gene: TRBV2

CDR3 protein: CAWSVGSGPLGQYF
CDR3 DNA: TGTGCCTGGAGTGTGGGTTCTGGGCCCCTCGGGCAGTACTTC
clone size: NA
D gene: NA
CDR3 length: 14
J gene: TRBJ2-7
V gene: TRBV30

CDR3 protein: CASSLRAVEQFF
CDR3 DNA: TGTGCCAGCAGCTTAAGGGCTGTTGAGCAGTTCTTC
clone size: NA
D gene: NA
CDR3 length: 12
J gene: TRBJ2-1
V gene: TRBV13

CDR3 protein: CAWETGYSYEQYF
CDR3 DNA: TGTGCCTGGGAGACTGGTTACTCCTACGAGCAGTACTTC
clone size: NA
D gene: NA
CDR3 length: 13
J gene: TRBJ2-7
V gene: TRBV30

CDR3 protein: CASSVRDLF
CDR3 DNA: TGTGCCAGCAGTGTCCGGGACCTCTTT
clone size: NA
D gene: NA
CDR3 length: 9
J gene: TRBJ1-3
V gene: TRBV6-1

CDR3 protein: CASSSGLVYHEQYF
CDR3 DNA: TGTGCCAGCAGTTCTGGACTAGTGTACCACGAGCAGTACTTC
clone size: NA
D gene: TRBD2
CDR3 length: 14
J gene: TRBJ2-7
V gene: TRBV27

CDR3 protein: CASSLEVGQGNYGYTF
CDR3 DNA: TGTGCCAGCAGCTTAGAAGTGGGACAGGGAAACTATGGCTACACCTTC
clone size: few
D gene: TRBD1
CDR3 length: 16
J gene: TRBJ1-2
V gene: TRBV13

CDR3 protein: CASSPYGEQFF
CDR3 DNA: TGTGCCAGCAGCCCCTACGGCGAGCAGTTCTTC
clone size: NA
D gene: NA
CDR3 length: 11
J gene: TRBJ2-1
V gene: TRBV7-9

CDR3 protein: CASSRSRHTTYEQYF
CDR3 DNA: TGTGCCAGCAGCCGAAGCCGACATACAACTTACGAGCAGTACTTC
clone size: NA
D gene: NA
CDR3 length: 15
J gene: TRBJ2-7
V gene: TRBV6-5

CDR3 protein: CAISDWQGDSNEQYF
CDR3 DNA: TGTGCCATCAGTGATTGGCAGGGGGACTCTAACGAGCAGTACTTC
clone size: NA
D gene: NA
CDR3 length: 15
J gene: TRBJ2-7
V gene: TRBV10-3

CDR3 protein: CASGGASGRSYNEQFF
CDR3 DNA: TGCGCCAGCGGGGGGGCTAGCGGGCGCTCCTACAATGAGCAGTTCTTC
clone size: NA
D gene: TRBD2
CDR3 length: 16
J gene: TRBJ2-1
V gene: TRBV5-1

CDR3 protein: CASSLAGRGSNEKLFF
CDR3 DNA: TGTGCCAGCAGCTTGGCAGGGAGGGGATCAAATGAAAAACTGTTTTTT
clone size: NA
D gene: NA
CDR3 length: 16
J gene: TRBJ1-4
V gene: TRBV5-6

CDR3 protein: CASSPNTGELFF
CDR3 DNA: TGTGCCAGCAGTCCGAACACCGGGGAGCTGTTTTTT
clone size: NA
D gene: NA
CDR3 length: 12
J gene: TRBJ2-2
V gene: TRBV6-5

CDR3 protein: CASRIRGFSADTQYF
CDR3 DNA: TGTGCCAGCAGGATAAGGGGGTTTTCAGCAGATACGCAGTATTTT
clone size: NA
D gene: NA
CDR3 length: 15
J gene: TRBJ2-3
V gene: TRBV27

CDR3 protein: CASSPGQGGREQYF
CDR3 DNA: TGTGCCAGCAGTCCCGGACAAGGGGGCCGCGAGCAGTACTTC
clone size: once
D gene: TRBD1
CDR3 length: 14
J gene: TRBJ2-7
V gene: TRBV27

CDR3 protein: CASSAAGRSYEQYF
CDR3 DNA: TGTGCCAGCAGCGCCGCAGGCCGCTCCTACGAGCAGTACTTC
clone size: NA
D gene: NA
CDR3 length: 14
J gene: TRBJ2-7
V gene: TRBV9

CDR3 protein: CASSTTVTSVQFF
CDR3 DNA: TGTGCCAGCAGTACGACAGTTACAAGTGTGCAGTTCTTC
clone size: NA
D gene: NA
CDR3 length: 13
J gene: TRBJ2-1
V gene: TRBV6-5

CDR3 protein: CASSLAGRSTDTQYF
CDR3 DNA: TGTGCCAGCAGCTTAGCGGGGAGAAGCACAGATACGCAGTATTTT
clone size: NA
D gene: TRBD2
CDR3 length: 15
J gene: TRBJ2-3
V gene: TRBV5-4

CDR3 protein: CASSVDVRGTYNEQFF
CDR3 DNA: TGTGCCAGCAGCGTAGATGTAAGAGGGACCTACAATGAGCAGTTCTTC
clone size: NA
D gene: NA
CDR3 length: 16
J gene: TRBJ2-1
V gene: TRBV9

CDR3 protein: CASSLSLAGGQETQYF
CDR3 DNA: TGTGCCAGCAGCTTATCACTAGCGGGGGGGCAAGAGACCCAGTACTTC
clone size: NA
D gene: TRBD2
CDR3 length: 16
J gene: TRBJ2-5
V gene: TRBV7-3

CDR3 protein: CASRGQGLYNEQFF
CDR3 DNA: TGTGCCAGCAGAGGGCAGGGGCTTTACAATGAGCAGTTCTTC
clone size: NA
D gene: NA
CDR3 length: 14
J gene: TRBJ2-1
V gene: TRBV6-5